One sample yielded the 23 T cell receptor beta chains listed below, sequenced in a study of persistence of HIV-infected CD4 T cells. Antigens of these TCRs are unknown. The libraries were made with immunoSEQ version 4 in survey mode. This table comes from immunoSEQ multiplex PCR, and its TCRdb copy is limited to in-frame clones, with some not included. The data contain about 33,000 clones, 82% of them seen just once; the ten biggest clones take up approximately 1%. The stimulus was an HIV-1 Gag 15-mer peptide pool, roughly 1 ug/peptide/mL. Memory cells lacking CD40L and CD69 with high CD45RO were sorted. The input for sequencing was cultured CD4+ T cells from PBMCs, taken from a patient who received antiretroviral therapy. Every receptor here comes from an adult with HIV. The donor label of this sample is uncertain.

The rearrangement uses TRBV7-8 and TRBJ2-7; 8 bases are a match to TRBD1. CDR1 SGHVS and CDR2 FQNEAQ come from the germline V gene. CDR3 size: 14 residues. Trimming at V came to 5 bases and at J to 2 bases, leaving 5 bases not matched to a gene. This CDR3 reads CASSRRDRTYEQYF. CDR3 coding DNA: TGTGCCAGCAGCAGGAGGGACAGGACCTACGAGCAGTACTTC.

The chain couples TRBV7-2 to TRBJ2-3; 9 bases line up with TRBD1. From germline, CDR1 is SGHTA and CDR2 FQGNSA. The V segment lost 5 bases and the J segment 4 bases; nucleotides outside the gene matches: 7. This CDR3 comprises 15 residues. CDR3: CASSPGTGRSDTQYF. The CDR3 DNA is TGTGCCAGCAGCCCCGGGACAGGGAGATCAGATACGCAGTATTTT.

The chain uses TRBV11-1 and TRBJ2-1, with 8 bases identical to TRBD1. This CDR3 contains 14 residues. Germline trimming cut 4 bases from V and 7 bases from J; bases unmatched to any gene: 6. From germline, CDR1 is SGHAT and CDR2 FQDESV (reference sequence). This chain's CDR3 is CASSSDRAGNEQFF. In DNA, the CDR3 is TGTGCCAGCAGCTCGGACAGGGCTGGAAATGAGCAGTTCTTC.

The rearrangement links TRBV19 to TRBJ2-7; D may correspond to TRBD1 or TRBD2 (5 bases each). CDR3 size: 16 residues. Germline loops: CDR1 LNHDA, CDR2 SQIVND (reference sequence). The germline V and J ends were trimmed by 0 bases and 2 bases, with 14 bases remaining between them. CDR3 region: CASSIEGVHGAYEQYF. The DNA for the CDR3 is TGTGCCAGTAGTATAGAAGGGGTCCACGGGGCCTACGAGCAGTACTTC. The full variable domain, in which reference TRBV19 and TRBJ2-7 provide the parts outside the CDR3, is DGGITQSPKYLFRKEGQNVTLSCEQNLNHDAMYWYRQDPGQGLRLIYYSQIVNDFQKGDIAEGYSVSREKKESFPLTVTSAQKNPTAFYLCASSIEGVHGAYEQYFGPGTRLTVT.

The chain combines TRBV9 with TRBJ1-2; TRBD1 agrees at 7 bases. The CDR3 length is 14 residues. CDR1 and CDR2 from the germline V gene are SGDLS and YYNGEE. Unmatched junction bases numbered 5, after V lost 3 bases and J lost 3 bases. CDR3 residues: CASSETDRDYGYTF. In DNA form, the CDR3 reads TGTGCCAGCAGCGAGACAGACAGGGACTATGGCTACACCTTC.

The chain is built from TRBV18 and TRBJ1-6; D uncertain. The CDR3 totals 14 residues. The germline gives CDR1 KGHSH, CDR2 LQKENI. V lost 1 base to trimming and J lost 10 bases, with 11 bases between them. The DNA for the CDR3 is TGTGCCAGCTCACCACAGGCCACGGGCTCACCCCTCCACTTT. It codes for CASSPQATGSPLHF.

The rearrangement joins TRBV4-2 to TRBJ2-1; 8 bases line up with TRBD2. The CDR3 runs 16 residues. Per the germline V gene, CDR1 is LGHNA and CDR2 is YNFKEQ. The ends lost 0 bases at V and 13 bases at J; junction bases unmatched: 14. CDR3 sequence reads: CASSQDGRGGSRSQFF. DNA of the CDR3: TGTGCCAGCAGCCAAGATGGTCGCGGGGGGAGCCGGAGTCAGTTCTTC.

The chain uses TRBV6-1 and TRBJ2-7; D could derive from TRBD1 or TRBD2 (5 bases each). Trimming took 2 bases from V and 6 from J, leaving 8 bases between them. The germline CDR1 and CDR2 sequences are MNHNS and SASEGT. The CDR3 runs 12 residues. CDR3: CASSEQGAEQYF. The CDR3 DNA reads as TGTGCCAGCAGTGAACAGGGAGCCGAGCAGTACTTC.

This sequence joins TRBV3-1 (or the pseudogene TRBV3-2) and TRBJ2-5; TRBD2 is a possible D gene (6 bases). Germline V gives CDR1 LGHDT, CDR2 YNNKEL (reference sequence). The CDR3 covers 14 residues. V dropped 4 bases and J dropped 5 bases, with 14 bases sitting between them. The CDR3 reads CASSPRWSGETQYF. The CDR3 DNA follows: TGTGCCAGCAGCCCTCGGTGGAGCGGGGAGACCCAGTACTTC.

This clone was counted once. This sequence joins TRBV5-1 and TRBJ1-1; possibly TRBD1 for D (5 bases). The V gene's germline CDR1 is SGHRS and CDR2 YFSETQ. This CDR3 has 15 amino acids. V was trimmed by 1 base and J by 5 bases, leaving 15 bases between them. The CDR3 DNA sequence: TGCGCCAGCAGCTTGTTTGGGGGAAGAAGGACTGAAGCTTTCTTT. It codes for CASSLFGGRRTEAFF. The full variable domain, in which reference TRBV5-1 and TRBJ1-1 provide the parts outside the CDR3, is KAGVTQTPRYLIKTRGQQVTLSCSPISGHRSVSWYQQTPGQGLQFLFEYFSETQRNKGNFPGRFSGRQFSNSRSEMNVSTLELGDSALYLCASSLFGGRRTEAFFGQGTRLTVV.

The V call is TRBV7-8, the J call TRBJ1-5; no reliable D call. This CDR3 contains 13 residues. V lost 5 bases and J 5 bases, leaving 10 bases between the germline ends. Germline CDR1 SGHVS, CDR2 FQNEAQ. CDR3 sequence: CASSRAADQPQHF. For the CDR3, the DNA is TGTGCCAGCAGCAGGGCAGCCGATCAGCCCCAGCATTTT.

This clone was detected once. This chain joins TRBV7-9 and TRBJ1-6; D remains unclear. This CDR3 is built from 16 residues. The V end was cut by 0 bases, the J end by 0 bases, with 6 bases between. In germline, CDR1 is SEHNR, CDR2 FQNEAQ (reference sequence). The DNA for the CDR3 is TGTGCCAGCAGCTTAGCGTCCAGCTCCTATAATTCACCCCTCCACTTT. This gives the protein CASSLASSSYNSPLHF. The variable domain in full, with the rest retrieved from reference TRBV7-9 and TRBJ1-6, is DTGVSQNPRHKITKRGQNVTFRCDPISEHNRLYWYRQTLGQGPEFLTYFQNEAQLEKSRLLSDRFSAERPKGSFSTLEIQRTEQGDSAMYLCASSLASSSYNSPLHFGNGTRLTVT.

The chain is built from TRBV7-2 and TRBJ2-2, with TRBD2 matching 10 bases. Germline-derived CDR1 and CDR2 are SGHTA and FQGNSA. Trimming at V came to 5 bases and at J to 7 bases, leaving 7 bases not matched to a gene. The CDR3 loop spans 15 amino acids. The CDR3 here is CASSPPGLAHGELFF. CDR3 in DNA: TGTGCCAGCAGCCCCCCGGGACTAGCGCACGGGGAGCTGTTTTTT.

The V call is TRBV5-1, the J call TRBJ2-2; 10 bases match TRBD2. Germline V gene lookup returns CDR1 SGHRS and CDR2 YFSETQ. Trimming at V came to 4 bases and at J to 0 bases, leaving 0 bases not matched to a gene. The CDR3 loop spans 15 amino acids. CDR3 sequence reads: CASSLAGANTGELFF. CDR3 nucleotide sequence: TGCGCCAGCAGCCTAGCGGGAGCGAACACCGGGGAGCTGTTTTTT.

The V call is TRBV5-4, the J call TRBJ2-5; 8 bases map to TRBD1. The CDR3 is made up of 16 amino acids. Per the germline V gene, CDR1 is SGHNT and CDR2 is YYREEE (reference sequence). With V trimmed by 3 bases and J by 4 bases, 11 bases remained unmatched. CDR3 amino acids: CASSSPGQGVRETQYF. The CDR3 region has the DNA TGTGCCAGCAGCTCTCCTGGACAGGGTGTACGAGAGACCCAGTACTTC.

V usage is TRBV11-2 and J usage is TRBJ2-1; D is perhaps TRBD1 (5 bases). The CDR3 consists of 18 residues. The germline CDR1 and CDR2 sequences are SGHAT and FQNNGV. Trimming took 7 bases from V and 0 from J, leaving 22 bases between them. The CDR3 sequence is CASTLGRASTSSYNEQFF. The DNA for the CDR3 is TGTGCCAGCACCCTTGGCAGGGCATCTACGAGCTCCTACAATGAGCAGTTCTTC.

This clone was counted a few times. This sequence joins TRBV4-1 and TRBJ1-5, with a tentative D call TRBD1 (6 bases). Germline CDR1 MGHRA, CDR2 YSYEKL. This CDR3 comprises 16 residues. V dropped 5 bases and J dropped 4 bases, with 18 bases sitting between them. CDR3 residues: CASSSMPGAGNQPQHF. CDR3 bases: TGCGCCAGCAGCTCTATGCCGGGGGCTGGGAATCAGCCCCAGCATTTT.

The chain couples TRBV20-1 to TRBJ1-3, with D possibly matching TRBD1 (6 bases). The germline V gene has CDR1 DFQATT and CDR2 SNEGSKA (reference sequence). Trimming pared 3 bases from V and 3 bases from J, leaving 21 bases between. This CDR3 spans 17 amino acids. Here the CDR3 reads CSASRLGPGASGNTIYF. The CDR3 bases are TGCAGTGCTAGTCGGTTAGGCCCGGGGGCAAGTGGAAACACCATATATTTT.

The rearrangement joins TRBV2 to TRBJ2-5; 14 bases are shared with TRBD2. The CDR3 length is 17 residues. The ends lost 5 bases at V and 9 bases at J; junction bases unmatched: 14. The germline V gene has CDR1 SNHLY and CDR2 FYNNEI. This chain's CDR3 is CASSRTSGGSFQGAQYF. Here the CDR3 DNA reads TGTGCCAGCAGTCGGACTAGCGGGGGGTCCTTCCAAGGGGCCCAGTACTTC.

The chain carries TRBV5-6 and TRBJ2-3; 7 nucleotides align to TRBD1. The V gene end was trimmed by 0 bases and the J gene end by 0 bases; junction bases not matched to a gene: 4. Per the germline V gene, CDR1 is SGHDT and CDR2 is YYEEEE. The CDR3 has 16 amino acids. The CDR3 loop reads CASSLAGQRSTDTQYF. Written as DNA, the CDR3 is TGTGCCAGCAGCTTGGCGGGACAGAGAAGCACAGATACGCAGTATTTT. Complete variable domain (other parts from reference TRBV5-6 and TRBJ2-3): DAGVTQSPTHLIKTRGQQVTLRCSPKSGHDTVSWYQQALGQGPQFIFQYYEEEERQRGNFPDRFSGHQFPNYSSELNVNALLLGDSALYLCASSLAGQRSTDTQYFGPGTRLTVL.

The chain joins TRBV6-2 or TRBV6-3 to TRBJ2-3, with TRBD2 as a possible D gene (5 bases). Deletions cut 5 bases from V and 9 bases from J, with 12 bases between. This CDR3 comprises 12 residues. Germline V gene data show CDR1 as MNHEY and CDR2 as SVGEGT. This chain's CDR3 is CASSHGLSTQYF. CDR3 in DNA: TGTGCCAGCAGTCACGGACTCTCCACGCAGTATTTT.

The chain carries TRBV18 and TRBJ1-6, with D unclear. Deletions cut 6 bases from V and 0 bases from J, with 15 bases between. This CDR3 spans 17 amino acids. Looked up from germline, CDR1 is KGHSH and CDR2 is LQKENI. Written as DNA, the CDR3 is TGTGCCAGCTCCCAGGACGTACCGAGCTCCTATAATTCACCCCTCCACTTT. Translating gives CASSQDVPSSYNSPLHF. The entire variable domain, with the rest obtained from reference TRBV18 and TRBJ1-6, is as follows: NAGVMQNPRHLVRRRGQEARLRCSPMKGHSHVYWYRQLPEEGLKFMVYLQKENIIDESGMPKERFSAEFPKEGPSILRIQQVVRGDSAAYFCASSQDVPSSYNSPLHFGNGTRLTVT.

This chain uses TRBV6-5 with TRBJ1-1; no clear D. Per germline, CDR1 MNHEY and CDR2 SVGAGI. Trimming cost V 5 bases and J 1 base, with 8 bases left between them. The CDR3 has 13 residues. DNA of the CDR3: TGTGCCAGCAGTCGAAACGAGAACACTGAAGCTTTCTTT. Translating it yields CASSRNENTEAFF.